This TCR beta chain originates from a study of T cells in Graves' hyperthyroidism and ophthalmopathy. Study-wide background: Peripheral blood specimens were obtained at initial diagnosis, prior to any treatment.

Patients were excluded for uncontrolled infection, other autoimmune disease, pregnancy or lactation. There were TCR beta CDR3 regions amplified from RNA transcripts. Carried out on the TCR CDR3, a first-round RT-PCR used the HTBI primer set. TCRdb itself ran the multiplex PCR reads through MiXCR, one entry per CDR3 protein. This table holds roughly 600,000 distinct CDR3 sequences, about 14% found once. This clonotype was found a few times. Its target is not known. At one end, the junction sequence differs from germline, possibly due to a read error. Study-wide points: Ophthalmopathy was model-predicted a median about 6.9 months pre-onset. Ophthalmopathy was told apart from stable hyperthyroidism by a 13 V-J model.

The sequencing sample was made of blood. The clonotype was recovered from a woman in her 50s with Graves' ophthalmopathy.

Written as DNA, the CDR3 is TGTGCTAGCAGCCCCCGATTTTGGGCTAGCGGGAACACCGGGGAGCTGTTTTTT. It codes for CASSPRFWASGNTGELFF. V gene TRBV7-7 combines with J gene TRBJ2-2, with 7 bases fitting TRBD2. The CDR3 sequence is 18 residues long. In germline, CDR1 is SSHAT, CDR2 FNYEAQ (reference sequence). Combining the CDR3 with reference TRBV7-7 and TRBJ2-2 gives the whole variable domain GAGVSQSPRYKVTKRGQDVTLRCDPISSHATLYWYQQALGQGPEFLTYFNYEAQPDKSGLPSDRFSAERPEGSISTLTIQRTEQRDSAMYRCASSPRFWASGNTGELFFGEGSRLTVL.